The T cell receptor (beta chain) under discussion was sequenced for a study of T cell changes during pregnancy in multiple sclerosis. Assay: immunoSEQ multiplex PCR; the TCRdb copy retains only in-frame clones and omits some. This table has approximately 20,000 clones, over 85% appearing once. The CDR3 sequence is 13 residues long. CDR1 and CDR2 from the germline V gene are SGDLS and YYNGEE. Trimming removed 3 bases from V and 4 bases from J, with 11 bases in between. This material consisted of CD8+ T cells from peripheral blood mononuclear cells, taken in the second trimester of pregnancy. This TCR was sampled from a female donor in good health, enrolled as a control in a pregnancy study. V gene TRBV9 combines with J gene TRBJ2-7; TRBD1 might be the D (5 bases). The CDR3 DNA sequence: TGTGCCAGCAGCGAGGGGTTAAGGTACGAGCAGTACTTC. The encoded protein is CASSEGLRYEQYF. Using reference TRBV9 and TRBJ2-7 for the parts outside the CDR3, the full variable domain is DSGVTQTPKHLITATGQRVTLRCSPRSGDLSVYWYQQSLDQGLQFLIQYYNGEERAKGNILERFSAQQFPDLHSELNLSSLELGDSALYFCASSEGLRYEQYFGPGTRLTVT.